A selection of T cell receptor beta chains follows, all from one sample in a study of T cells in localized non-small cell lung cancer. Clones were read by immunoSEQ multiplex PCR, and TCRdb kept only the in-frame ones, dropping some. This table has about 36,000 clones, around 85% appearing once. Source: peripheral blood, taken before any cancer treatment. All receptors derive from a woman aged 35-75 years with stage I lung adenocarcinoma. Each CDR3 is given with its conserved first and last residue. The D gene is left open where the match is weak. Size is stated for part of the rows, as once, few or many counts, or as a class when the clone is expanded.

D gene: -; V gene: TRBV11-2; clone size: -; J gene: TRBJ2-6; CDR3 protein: CASSFFEGSGANVLTF; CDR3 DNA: TGTGCCAGCAGCTTTTTCGAAGGTTCTGGGGCCAACGTCCTGACTTTC
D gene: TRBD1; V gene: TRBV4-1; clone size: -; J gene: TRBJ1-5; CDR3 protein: CASSHLGQGVLLNQPQHF; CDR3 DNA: TGCGCCAGCAGCCACTTAGGACAGGGGGTTCTACTAAATCAGCCCCAGCATTTT
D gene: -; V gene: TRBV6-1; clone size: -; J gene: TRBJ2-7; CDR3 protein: CASSEAVTDRLSEQYF; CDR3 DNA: TGTGCCAGCAGTGAAGCGGTCACAGACCGTCTATCCGAGCAGTACTTC
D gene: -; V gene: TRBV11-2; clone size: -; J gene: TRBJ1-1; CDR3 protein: CASSLAPGNTEAFF; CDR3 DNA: TGTGCCAGCAGCTTAGCACCGGGGAACACTGAAGCTTTCTTT
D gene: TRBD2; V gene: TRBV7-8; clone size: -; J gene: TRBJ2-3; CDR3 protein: CASSSVKTSGGATDTQYF; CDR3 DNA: TGTGCCAGCAGCTCCGTCAAGACTAGCGGGGGGGCTACAGATACGCAGTATTTT
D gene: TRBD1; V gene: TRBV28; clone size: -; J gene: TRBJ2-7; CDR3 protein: CASSNMGTGTGAYEQYF; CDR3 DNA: TGTGCCAGCAGTAATATGGGGACAGGGACGGGGGCCTACGAGCAGTACTTC
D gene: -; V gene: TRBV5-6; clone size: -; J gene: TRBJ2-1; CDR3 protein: CASSWRAGEQFF; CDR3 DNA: TGTGCCAGCAGCTGGCGGGCGGGTGAGCAGTTCTTC
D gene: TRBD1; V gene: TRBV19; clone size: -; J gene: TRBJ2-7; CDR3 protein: CASSRTGGGEQYF; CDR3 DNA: TGTGCCAGTAGTCGGACAGGGGGTGGGGAGCAGTACTTC
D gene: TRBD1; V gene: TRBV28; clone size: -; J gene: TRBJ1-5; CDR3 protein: CASRRDRGSNQPQHF; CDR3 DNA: TGTGCCAGCAGACGGGACAGGGGGAGCAATCAGCCCCAGCATTTT
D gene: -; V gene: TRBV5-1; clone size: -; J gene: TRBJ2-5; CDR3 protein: CASSFIVRQETQYF; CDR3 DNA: TGCGCCAGCAGCTTTATCGTCAGACAAGAGACCCAGTACTTC
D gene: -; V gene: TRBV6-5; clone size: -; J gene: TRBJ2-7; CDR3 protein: CASSYEVSYEQYF; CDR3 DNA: TGTGCCAGCAGTTACGAAGTCTCCTACGAGCAGTACTTC
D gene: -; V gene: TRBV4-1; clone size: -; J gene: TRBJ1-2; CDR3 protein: CASSHPTGGGAYGYTF; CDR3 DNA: TGCGCCAGCAGCCACCCTACGGGGGGAGGTGCATATGGCTACACCTTC
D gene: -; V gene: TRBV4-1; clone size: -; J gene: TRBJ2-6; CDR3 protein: CASSQDRSQSGANVLTF; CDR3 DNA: TGCGCCAGCAGCCAAGATCGGTCCCAATCAGGGGCCAACGTCCTGACTTTC
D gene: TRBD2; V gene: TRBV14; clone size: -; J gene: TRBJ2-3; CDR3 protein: CASSRSSTSGGAWSTDTQYF; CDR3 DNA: TGTGCCAGCAGCCGAAGCAGTACTAGCGGGGGGGCCTGGAGCACAGATACGCAGTATTTT
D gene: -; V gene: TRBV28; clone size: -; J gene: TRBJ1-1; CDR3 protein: CASSLRGLGTEAFF; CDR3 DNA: TGTGCCAGCAGTTTAAGGGGTTTGGGCACTGAAGCTTTCTTT
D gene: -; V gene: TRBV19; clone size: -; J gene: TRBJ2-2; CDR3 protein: CASSIGGVNTGELFF; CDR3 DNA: TGTGCCAGTAGTATAGGAGGGGTGAACACCGGGGAGCTGTTTTTT
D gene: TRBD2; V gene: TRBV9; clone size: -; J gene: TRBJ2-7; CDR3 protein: CASSVASGGSPYEQYF; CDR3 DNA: TGTGCCAGCAGCGTAGCTTCGGGGGGGTCCCCCTACGAGCAGTACTTC
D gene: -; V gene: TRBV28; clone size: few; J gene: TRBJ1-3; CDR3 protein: CASRGNSYSGNTIYF; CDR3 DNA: TGTGCCAGCAGGGGGAATTCGTACTCTGGAAACACCATATATTTT
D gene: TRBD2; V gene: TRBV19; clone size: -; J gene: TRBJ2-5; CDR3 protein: CASSISGVQETQYF; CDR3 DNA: TGTGCCAGTAGTATCAGCGGGGTTCAAGAGACCCAGTACTTC
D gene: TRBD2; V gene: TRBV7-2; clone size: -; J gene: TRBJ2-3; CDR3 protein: CASGRLALTDTQYF; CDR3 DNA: TGTGCCAGCGGGAGACTAGCGTTGACAGATACGCAGTATTTT
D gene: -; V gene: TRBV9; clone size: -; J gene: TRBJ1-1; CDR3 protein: CASSPVPAVPEAFF; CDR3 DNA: TGTGCCAGCAGCCCGGTCCCAGCGGTCCCTGAAGCTTTCTTT
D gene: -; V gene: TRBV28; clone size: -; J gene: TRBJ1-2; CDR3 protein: CASSSITPGLAGGYTF; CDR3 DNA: TGTGCCAGCAGTTCCATAACCCCCGGCCTCGCGGGCGGCTACACCTTC
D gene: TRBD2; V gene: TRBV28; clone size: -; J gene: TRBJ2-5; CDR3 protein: CASSASRGAETQYF; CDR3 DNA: TGTGCCAGCAGTGCGTCGCGGGGGGCGGAGACCCAGTACTTC
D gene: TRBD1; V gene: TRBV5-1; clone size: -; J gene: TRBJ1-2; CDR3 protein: CASSFGTGAAYGYTF; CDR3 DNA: TGCGCCAGCAGCTTTGGGACAGGGGCGGCCTATGGCTACACCTTC
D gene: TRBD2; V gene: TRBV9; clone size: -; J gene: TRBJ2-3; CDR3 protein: CASSVGSGGHGTDTQYF; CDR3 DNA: TGTGCCAGCAGCGTCGGCAGCGGGGGTCACGGCACAGATACGCAGTATTTT
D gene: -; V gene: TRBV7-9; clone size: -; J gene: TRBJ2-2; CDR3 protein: CASSPSGARAGELFF; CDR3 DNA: TGTGCCAGCAGCCCCAGTGGTGCGAGGGCCGGGGAGCTGTTTTTT
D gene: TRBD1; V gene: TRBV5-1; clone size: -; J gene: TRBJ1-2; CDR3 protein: CASSATGTESPVPYGYTF; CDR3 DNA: TGCGCCAGCAGCGCAACCGGGACAGAGTCACCCGTTCCCTATGGCTACACCTTC
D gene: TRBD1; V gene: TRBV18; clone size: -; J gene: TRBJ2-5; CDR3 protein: CASSLRTGRETQYF; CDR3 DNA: TGTGCCAGCTCCCTGCGGACAGGGCGAGAGACCCAGTACTTC
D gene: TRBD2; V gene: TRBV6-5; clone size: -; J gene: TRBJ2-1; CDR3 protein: CASSPLAGGYNEQFF; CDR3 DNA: TGTGCCAGCAGCCCACTAGCGGGGGGGTACAATGAGCAGTTCTTC
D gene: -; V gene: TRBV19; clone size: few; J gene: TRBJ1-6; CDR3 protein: CASRTRGRNSPLHF; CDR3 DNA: TGTGCCAGTAGAACCAGGGGCCGAAATTCACCCCTCCACTTT
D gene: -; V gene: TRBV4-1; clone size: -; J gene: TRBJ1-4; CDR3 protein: CASSLATTNEKLFF; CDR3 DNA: TGCGCCAGCAGTCTGGCTACAACTAATGAAAAACTGTTTTTT
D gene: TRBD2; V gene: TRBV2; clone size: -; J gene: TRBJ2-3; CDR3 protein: CAGSGGVTDTQYF; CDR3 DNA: TGTGCCGGCAGCGGGGGGGTTACAGATACGCAGTATTTT
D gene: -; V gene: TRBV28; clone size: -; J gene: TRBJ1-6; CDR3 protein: CASSLPRTPLHF; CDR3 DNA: TGTGCCAGCAGTTTACCGAGGACACCCCTCCACTTT
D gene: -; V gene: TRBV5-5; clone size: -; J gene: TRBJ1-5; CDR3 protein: CASSLSAGLGQPQHF; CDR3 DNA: TGTGCCAGCAGCCTGTCAGCGGGTTTGGGTCAGCCCCAGCATTTT
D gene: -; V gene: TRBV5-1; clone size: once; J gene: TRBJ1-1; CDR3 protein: CASSFGQMNTEAFF; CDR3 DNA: TGCGCCAGCAGCTTCGGTCAGATGAACACTGAAGCTTTCTTT
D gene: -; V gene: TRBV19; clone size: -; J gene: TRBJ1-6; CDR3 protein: CASSIYRKVGNSPLHF; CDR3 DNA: TGTGCCAGTAGTATCTACCGCAAGGTTGGGAATTCACCCCTCCACTTT
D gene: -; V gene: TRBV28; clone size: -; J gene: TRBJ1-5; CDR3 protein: CASSLSQGHQPQHF; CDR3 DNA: TGTGCCAGCAGTTTATCACAGGGACATCAGCCCCAGCATTTT
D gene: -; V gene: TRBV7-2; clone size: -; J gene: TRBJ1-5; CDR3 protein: CASSYGHNNQPQHF; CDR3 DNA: TGTGCCAGCAGTTACGGGCATAACAATCAGCCCCAGCATTTT
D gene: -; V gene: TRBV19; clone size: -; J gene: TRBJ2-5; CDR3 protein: CASSRAAQETQYF; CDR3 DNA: TGTGCCAGTAGCCGCGCAGCCCAAGAGACCCAGTACTTC
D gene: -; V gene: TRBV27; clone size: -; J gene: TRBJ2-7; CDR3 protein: CASSLSYGGTLTYEQYF; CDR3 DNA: TGTGCCAGCAGTTTATCTTACGGAGGGACATTGACCTACGAGCAGTACTTC
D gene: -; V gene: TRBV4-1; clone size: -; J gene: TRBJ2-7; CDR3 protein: CASSTRQDLSSYEQYF; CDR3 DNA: TGCGCCAGCAGCACCCGACAGGACCTTAGCTCCTACGAGCAGTACTTC
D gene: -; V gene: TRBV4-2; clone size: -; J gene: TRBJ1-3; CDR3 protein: CASSQEGNTIYF; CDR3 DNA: TGTGCCAGCAGCCAGGAGGGAAACACCATATATTTT
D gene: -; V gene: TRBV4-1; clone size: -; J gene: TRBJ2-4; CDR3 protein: CASSQDRGYIQYF; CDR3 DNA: TGCGCCAGCAGCCAAGACAGGGGATACATTCAGTACTTC
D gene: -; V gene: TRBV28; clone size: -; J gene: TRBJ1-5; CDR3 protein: CASSLLLSGGGHNQPQHF; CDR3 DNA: TGTGCCAGCAGTTTATTACTGTCGGGGGGCGGACACAATCAGCCCCAGCATTTT
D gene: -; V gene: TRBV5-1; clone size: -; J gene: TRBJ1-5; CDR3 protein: CASSEQGNRDQPQHF; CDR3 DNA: TGCGCCAGCAGCGAACAGGGAAACAGGGATCAGCCCCAGCATTTT
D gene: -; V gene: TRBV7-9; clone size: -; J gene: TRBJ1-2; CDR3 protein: CASSLSQGFYGYTF; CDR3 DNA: TGTGCCAGCAGCTTAAGTCAGGGGTTCTATGGCTACACCTTC
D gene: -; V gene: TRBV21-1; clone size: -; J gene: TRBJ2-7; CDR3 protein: CASSSRRCAYEQYF; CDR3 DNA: TGTGCCAGCTCTTCTCGTAGGTGTGCCTACGAGCAGTACTTC
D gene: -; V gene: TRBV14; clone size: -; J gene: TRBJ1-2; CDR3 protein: CASSQEFILRDGYGYTF; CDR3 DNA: TGTGCCAGCAGCCAGGAGTTCATTCTTCGGGACGGCTATGGCTACACCTTC
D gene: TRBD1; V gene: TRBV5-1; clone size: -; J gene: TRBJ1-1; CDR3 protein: CASRLRPGQRNTEAFF; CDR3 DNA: TGCGCCAGCAGGTTGAGACCGGGACAGCGGAACACTGAAGCTTTCTTT
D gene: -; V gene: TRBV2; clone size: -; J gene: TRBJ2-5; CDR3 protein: CAASPGSQETQYF; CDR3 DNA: TGTGCCGCCTCCCCGGGGAGCCAAGAGACCCAGTACTTC